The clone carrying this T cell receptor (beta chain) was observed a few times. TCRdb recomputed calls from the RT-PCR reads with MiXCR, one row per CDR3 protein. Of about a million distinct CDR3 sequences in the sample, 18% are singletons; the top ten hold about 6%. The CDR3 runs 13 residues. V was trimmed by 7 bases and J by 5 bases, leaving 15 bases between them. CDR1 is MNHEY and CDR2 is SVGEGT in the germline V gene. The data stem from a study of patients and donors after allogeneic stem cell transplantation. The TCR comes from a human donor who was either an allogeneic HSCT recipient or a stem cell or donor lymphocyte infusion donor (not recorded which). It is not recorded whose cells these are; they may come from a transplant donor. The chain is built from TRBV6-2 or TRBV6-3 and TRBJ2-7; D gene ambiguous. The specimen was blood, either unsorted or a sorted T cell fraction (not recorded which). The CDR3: CASNRTTWDEQYF. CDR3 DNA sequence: TGTGCCAGCAACCGGACCACATGGGACGAGCAGTACTTC.